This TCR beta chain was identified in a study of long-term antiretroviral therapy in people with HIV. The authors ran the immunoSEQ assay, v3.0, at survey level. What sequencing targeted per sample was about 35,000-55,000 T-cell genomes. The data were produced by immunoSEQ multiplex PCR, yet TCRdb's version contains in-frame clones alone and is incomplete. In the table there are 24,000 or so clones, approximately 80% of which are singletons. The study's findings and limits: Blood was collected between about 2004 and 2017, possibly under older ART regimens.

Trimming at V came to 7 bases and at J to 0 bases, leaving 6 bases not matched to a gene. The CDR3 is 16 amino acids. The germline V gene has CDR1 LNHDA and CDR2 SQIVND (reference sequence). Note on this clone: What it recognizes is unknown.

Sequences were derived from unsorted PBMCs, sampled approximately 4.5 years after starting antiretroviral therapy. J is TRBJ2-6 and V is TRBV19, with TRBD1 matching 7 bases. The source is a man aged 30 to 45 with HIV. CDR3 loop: CASTEQGFSGANVLTF. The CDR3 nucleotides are TGTGCCAGTACCGAACAGGGGTTCTCTGGGGCCAACGTCCTGACTTTC.